Following are 9 T cell receptor beta chains from one sample sequenced in a study of cytomegalovirus exposure and HLA in healthy donors. Clones were sequenced by immunoSEQ multiplex PCR, and TCRdb holds only the in-frame ones, with some missing. The sample yields tens of thousands of clones, 90% to 96% seen once. Sequencing input: PBMCs. These receptor sequences come from a man between 18 and 29 years old in good health and CMV-seropositive.

For the CDR3, the DNA is TGCAGTGCAACCGGGACTCAAGAGCAGTACTTC. It is translated as CSATGTQEQYF. The rearrangement uses TRBV20-1 and TRBJ2-7; D may be TRBD2 (6 bases). The CDR3 loop spans 11 amino acids. Trimming took off 6 bases at V and 7 bases at J, with 13 bases between the two ends. The germline CDR1 and CDR2 sequences are DFQATT and SNEGSKA (reference sequence).

V gene TRBV6-6 combines with J gene TRBJ2-7, with D perhaps TRBD1 (6 bases). V lost 1 base to trimming and J lost 4 bases, with 14 bases between them. From germline, CDR1 is MNHNY and CDR2 SVGAGI (reference sequence). The CDR3 spans 15 residues. The DNA of the CDR3 is TGTGCCAGCAGTTACTGGGCAGGGGAAATGTACGAGCAGTACTTC. Protein: CASSYWAGEMYEQYF.

V is TRBV28 and J is TRBJ1-1, with 7 bases lining up with TRBD1. The junction had 5 bases not matched to a gene; V was cut back by 6 bases and J by 10 bases. The CDR3 extends over 11 amino acids. Germline CDR1 reads MDHEN; CDR2 reads SYDVKM. The CDR3 spells CASRTGTVAFF. CDR3 DNA sequence: TGTGCCAGCAGAACCGGGACAGTAGCTTTCTTT.

As DNA, the CDR3 is TGTGCCAGCGAGCTAGCGAGCTCCTACAATGAGCAGTTCTTC. Its protein product is CASELASSYNEQFF. The J gene is TRBJ2-1, the V gene TRBV6-1; D might be TRBD2 (6 bases). This CDR3 has 14 amino acids. From germline, CDR1 is MNHNS and CDR2 SASEGT. Trimming removed 8 bases at V and 0 bases at J, with 11 bases between.

The chain carries TRBV2 and TRBJ2-7, with TRBD2 as a possible D gene (6 bases). Germline values: CDR1 SNHLY, CDR2 FYNNEI. V was trimmed by 11 bases and J by 0 bases, leaving 11 bases between them. This CDR3 comprises 12 residues. CDR3 sequence reads: CAGGTSSYEQYF. In DNA form, the CDR3 reads TGTGCCGGAGGGACCAGCTCCTACGAGCAGTACTTC.

This sequence joins TRBV28 and TRBJ2-7; 7 nucleotides align to TRBD2. Trimming took 5 bases from V and 5 from J; bases not matched to a gene: 9. Germline V gives CDR1 MDHEN, CDR2 SYDVKM. This CDR3 is built from 14 residues. CDR3 sequence (DNA): TGTGCCAGCAGTCCCCTGGGGGGGAAGGACGAGCAGTACTTC. Protein sequence: CASSPLGGKDEQYF.

The V and J genes are TRBV6-4 and TRBJ2-3; possibly TRBD2 for D (6 bases). CDR3 size: 13 residues. Trimming removed 4 bases at V and 14 bases at J, with 19 bases between. CDR1 is MRHNA and CDR2 is SNTAGT in the germline V gene. DNA for the CDR3: TGTGCCAGCAGTGCGTCAGTACCGGGAGTGGCGTATTTT. Protein product: CASSASVPGVAYF.

The chain uses TRBV18 and TRBJ2-7, with 7 nucleotides matching TRBD2. Trimming took 2 bases from V and 9 from J; bases not matched to a gene: 13. Germline CDR1 and CDR2: KGHSH and LQKENI. This CDR3 is 15 amino acids long. This CDR3 reads CASSPGVGGPLRQYF. The CDR3 DNA follows: TGTGCCAGCTCACCAGGAGTGGGAGGGCCCCTGCGGCAGTACTTC.

The chain combines TRBV10-3 with TRBJ2-1; the D gene is possibly TRBD2 (5 bases). The CDR3 runs to 14 residues. Germline CDR1 reads ENHRY; CDR2 reads SYGVKD. V dropped 7 bases and J dropped 6 bases, with 16 bases sitting between them. CDR3 loop: CAINGGREGNEQFF. For the CDR3, the DNA is TGTGCCATCAACGGCGGGCGAGAGGGCAATGAGCAGTTCTTC.